This entry describes one TCR beta chain. It has no known antigen specificity. No quality values exist for individual bases; no much larger clone is one base distant. The CDR3 contains 13 residues, cysteine and phenylalanine counted. Here the CDR3 DNA is all that survives: 39 bases in frame from base 1. The germline ends are 15 bases apart after V is trimmed by 6 bases and J by 9 bases. Per the germline V gene, SNHLY is the CDR1 and FYNNEI is the CDR2. These data come from a study of early T cells in non-severe SARS-CoV-2 infection (dated by TCRdb to the early 2020s). Study-wide context: Bulk RNA from unsorted whole blood was used for TCR sequencing, so alpha and beta chains could not be paired.

Library preparation was by 5' RACE. The sequencing machine was a NextSeq 500. To correct for sequencing error and PCR bias, the TCR library protocol tagged individual cDNA molecules with unique molecular identifiers. Both TCR alpha and beta chains were sequenced, and tight co-correlation was observed between alpha and beta sequence abundances in each sample. On the study's bioinformatics: Decombinator V4 was used to annotate the V gene, J gene and CDR3 of the TCR sequences. TCRs were defined as expanded if a significant change between any two time points was detected under a Poisson model with p below 0.0001. TCR abundances were normalised to the total number of TCRs sequenced in each sample and reported as counts per million. MAIT TCRs were defined by TRAV1-2 paired with TRAJ12, TRAJ20 or TRAJ33, and iNKT TCRs by TRAV10 paired with TRAJ18. VDJdb, accessed 1 November 2021, was searched for CMV, EBV and SARS-CoV-2 annotated TCRs, excluding TCRs annotated for multiple antigens. The public reads were reprocessed in TCRdb via fastp at Q25 and MiXCR, keeping in-frame beta chains. Identical CDR3 protein sequences are pooled into one entry, listed with their most common genes and DNA. The V and J calls reflect TCRdb's pipeline rather than the authors' work. This sample has around 76,000 distinct CDR3 sequences in its table, and around 11% of those were observed once. The ten top clones hold approximately 4.5% of the sample.

This was a case-control study nested in a cohort of healthcare workers in London, UK, who had nasopharyngeal swab PCR tests and blood samples taken every week. Healthcare workers were enrolled in the week of the UK lockdown, from 23 to 31 March 2020, and were followed every week for up to 16 weeks. What the research found in general, with its limitations: VDJdb matching was skewed toward anti-spike CD8 responses and likely underestimated virus-specific expansions by missing private and CD4 specificities.

The sequence was collected from an adult who was a healthcare worker with PCR-confirmed SARS-CoV-2 infection or an uninfected control (not recorded which). Material: whole blood. The rearrangement joined TRBV2 to TRBJ2-4, with TRBD2 as a weak D call on 6 bases. CDR3 loop: CASSSPREAIQYF. The bases read TGTGCCAGCAGCTCTCCCAGGGAGGCCATTCAGTACTTC.